These T cell receptor beta chains were read from a single sample in a study of shared clonotypes between healthy human individuals. The table came from immunoSEQ multiplex PCR; TCRdb's copy has only in-frame clones and leaves some out. The sample carries about 1,500,000 clones, more than 95% recorded once. The sequenced sample was naive CD4+ T cells sorted from blood. The receptors were sampled from a man younger than 40 in good health. Each CDR3 is given with its conserved first and last residue. The order of the fields is J gene, clone size, D gene, V gene, CDR3 DNA, CDR3 protein. D genes are given only for firm matches. Clone size is given for some rows only: seen once, a few or many times, or a class if the clone is expanded.

J: TRBJ2-3
size: -
D: TRBD2
V: TRBV29-1
DNA: TGCAGCGTTGAAGAATTTAGCGGGAGGGAAACAGATACGCAGTATTTT
CDR3: CSVEEFSGRETDTQYF

J: TRBJ2-1
size: -
D: -
V: TRBV5-1
DNA: TGCGCCAGCGCACTGGGGGGGCGGTTCGAGCAGTTCTTC
CDR3: CASALGGRFEQFF

J: TRBJ2-3
size: -
D: -
V: TRBV5-1
DNA: TGCGCCAGCAGCCCGCGGGGACCCACAGATACGCAGTATTTT
CDR3: CASSPRGPTDTQYF

J: TRBJ2-1
size: -
D: -
V: TRBV28
DNA: TGTGCCAGCAGTGAACCGGGACAACCTTACAATGAGCAGTTCTTC
CDR3: CASSEPGQPYNEQFF

J: TRBJ2-7
size: -
D: TRBD2
V: TRBV6-5
DNA: TGTGCCAGCAGTTCGACTAGCGGGCTATACGAGCAGTACTTC
CDR3: CASSSTSGLYEQYF

J: TRBJ2-6
size: -
D: TRBD1
V: TRBV7-9
DNA: TGTGCCAGCAGCGACCTGACAGGGTCTGGGGCCAACGTCCTGACTTTC
CDR3: CASSDLTGSGANVLTF

J: TRBJ2-7
size: -
D: -
V: TRBV5-3
DNA: TGTGCCAGAAGCTTGTACAGAACCTACGAGCAGTACTTC
CDR3: CARSLYRTYEQYF

J: TRBJ1-4
size: once
D: TRBD1
V: TRBV25-1
DNA: TGTGCCAGCAGTGATTGGACAGGAGAAAACGAAAAACTGTTTTTT
CDR3: CASSDWTGENEKLFF

J: TRBJ2-1
size: -
D: -
V: TRBV9
DNA: TGTGCCAGCAGCGTTATAGCGGCGTCGGGGGATGAGCAGTTCTTC
CDR3: CASSVIAASGDEQFF

J: TRBJ2-3
size: -
D: -
V: TRBV27
DNA: TGTGCCAGCAGTTTCGGAGGTGCAGATACGCAGTATTTT
CDR3: CASSFGGADTQYF

J: TRBJ2-1
size: -
D: TRBD2
V: TRBV5-1
DNA: TGCGCCAGCAGCTTGGGACCTGGGGGATCTGGACTAGCGGCCTACAATGAGCAGTTCTTC
CDR3: CASSLGPGGSGLAAYNEQFF

J: TRBJ2-7
size: -
D: TRBD1
V: TRBV7-9
DNA: TGTGCCAGCAGCTTTAAGGACAGGGTCTACGAGCAGTACTTC
CDR3: CASSFKDRVYEQYF

J: TRBJ2-1
size: -
D: TRBD1
V: TRBV29-1
DNA: TGCAGCGTTGGCCCGGGACAGGGAAACAATGAGCAGTTCTTC
CDR3: CSVGPGQGNNEQFF

J: TRBJ2-7
size: -
D: -
V: TRBV5-4
DNA: TGTGCCAGCAGCTTGGTCGGGCTCCCAACCCTCCACGAGCAGTACTTC
CDR3: CASSLVGLPTLHEQYF

J: TRBJ2-7
size: -
D: -
V: TRBV28
DNA: TGTGCCAGCATCGCCGCCCGGGGATTCTACGAGCAGTACTTC
CDR3: CASIAARGFYEQYF

J: TRBJ2-3
size: -
D: TRBD2
V: TRBV19
DNA: TGTGCCAGTAGCCGGACTAGCGGGATTAAGGATACGCAGTATTTT
CDR3: CASSRTSGIKDTQYF

J: TRBJ1-4
size: -
D: TRBD1
V: TRBV14
DNA: TGTGCCAGCAGCTCTCGGACAGGGTTGGGTGAAAAACTGTTTTTT
CDR3: CASSSRTGLGEKLFF

J: TRBJ2-1
size: -
D: -
V: TRBV20-1
DNA: TGCAGTGCAGCTTCGGGGCCAAGAGAGTTCTTC
CDR3: CSAASGPREFF

J: TRBJ2-2
size: -
D: TRBD1
V: TRBV5-1
DNA: TGCGCCAGCAGCCGGGACAGGGGAGCCGGGGAGCTGTTTTTT
CDR3: CASSRDRGAGELFF

J: TRBJ2-3
size: -
D: TRBD2
V: TRBV4-1
DNA: TGCGCCAGCAGCTACAATGGACTAGCGGAGGCCCCAGATACGCAGTATTTT
CDR3: CASSYNGLAEAPDTQYF

J: TRBJ2-2
size: -
D: TRBD1
V: TRBV5-4
DNA: TGTGCCAGCAGCGCACCGGGACAGGCCACCGGGGAGCTGTTTTTT
CDR3: CASSAPGQATGELFF

J: TRBJ1-1
size: -
D: -
V: TRBV5-1
DNA: TGCGCCAGCAGCTTGTGGCAGGGGAACACTGAAGCTTTCTTT
CDR3: CASSLWQGNTEAFF

J: TRBJ2-1
size: -
D: -
V: TRBV18
DNA: TGTGCCAGCTCACCGCTTTCCAAAGTCGGGTCCTACAATGAGCAGTTCTTC
CDR3: CASSPLSKVGSYNEQFF

J: TRBJ2-7
size: -
D: TRBD2
V: TRBV7-8
DNA: TGTGCCAGCAGCCTAGGACTAGTGCGGGAGTTCGAGCAGTACTTC
CDR3: CASSLGLVREFEQYF

J: TRBJ2-5
size: many
D: -
V: TRBV5-1
DNA: TGCGCCAGCAGCTTGGAAGAGACCCAGTACTTC
CDR3: CASSLEETQYF

J: TRBJ2-2
size: -
D: -
V: TRBV2
DNA: TGTGCCAGCATCCGCGGAACTTCGAACACCGGGGAGCTGTTTTTT
CDR3: CASIRGTSNTGELFF

J: TRBJ2-1
size: -
D: -
V: TRBV21-1
DNA: TGTGCCAGCAGGGGGACGGGCAATGAGCAGTTCTTC
CDR3: CASRGTGNEQFF

J: TRBJ1-1
size: -
D: -
V: TRBV28
DNA: TGTGCCAGCTCGGGCCGGAACACTGAAGCTTTCTTT
CDR3: CASSGRNTEAFF

J: TRBJ2-2
size: -
D: TRBD2
V: TRBV27
DNA: TGTGCCAGCACGGGTCTAGCGGGACCATCGGGTCTCACCGGGGAGCTGTTTTTT
CDR3: CASTGLAGPSGLTGELFF

J: TRBJ1-5
size: -
D: -
V: TRBV19
DNA: TGTGCCAGTAGCCTACTTGGCAATCAGCCCCAGCATTTT
CDR3: CASSLLGNQPQHF

J: TRBJ1-2
size: -
D: -
V: TRBV28
DNA: TGTGCCACCTCCCTCGATGGGGGCTACACCTTC
CDR3: CATSLDGGYTF

J: TRBJ2-7
size: -
D: -
V: TRBV7-2
DNA: TGTGCCAGCAGACTCCGGGACTCGGGGTACTACGAGCAGTACTTC
CDR3: CASRLRDSGYYEQYF

J: TRBJ2-3
size: once
D: -
V: TRBV7-9
DNA: TGTGCCAGCAGCTTAGCGCAGGGCGGTCGGGGCACAGATACGCAGTATTTT
CDR3: CASSLAQGGRGTDTQYF

J: TRBJ2-7
size: -
D: -
V: TRBV27
DNA: TGTGCCAGCAGTCCTTATCCGGGACACCGATCCTACGAGCAGTACTTC
CDR3: CASSPYPGHRSYEQYF

J: TRBJ1-1
size: -
D: -
V: TRBV7-6
DNA: TGTGCCAGCAGCTTAATCAGGGGTGGGAACACTGAAGCTTTCTTT
CDR3: CASSLIRGGNTEAFF

J: TRBJ2-3
size: -
D: TRBD2
V: TRBV6-4
DNA: TGTGCCAGCAGTGACCGTGGACAGGGGGCGCAACTAGCGGGAGGGCCGAGGGCAGATACGCAGTATTTT
CDR3: CASSDRGQGAQLAGGPRADTQYF

J: TRBJ2-7
size: -
D: TRBD2
V: TRBV13
DNA: TGTGCCAGCAGCCCTCTGGGCGGGAGTTTCTACGAGCAGTACTTC
CDR3: CASSPLGGSFYEQYF

J: TRBJ2-3
size: -
D: TRBD2
V: TRBV7-9
DNA: TGTGCCAGCAGACCTCAAATACTAGCGGGGACCACAGATACGCAGTATTTT
CDR3: CASRPQILAGTTDTQYF

J: TRBJ2-7
size: -
D: TRBD1
V: TRBV5-4
DNA: TGTGCCAGCACCGTAGGACAGGGCCACGAGCAGTACTTC
CDR3: CASTVGQGHEQYF

J: TRBJ1-5
size: -
D: TRBD1
V: TRBV6-5
DNA: TGTGCCAGCAGTCCCCAGGGGGATCAGCCCCAGCATTTT
CDR3: CASSPQGDQPQHF

J: TRBJ1-5
size: -
D: -
V: TRBV28
DNA: TGTGCCAGCTGTCCCGCCGGGGGGCACAATCAGCCCCAGCATTTT
CDR3: CASCPAGGHNQPQHF

J: TRBJ2-3
size: -
D: -
V: TRBV10-3
DNA: TGTGCCATCAGTGAGCGTGGAATAGGGGGGGATACGCAGTATTTT
CDR3: CAISERGIGGDTQYF

J: TRBJ2-7
size: -
D: TRBD2
V: TRBV27
DNA: TGTGCCAGCAGTTATCTCGGGACTAGCGGGAGGAACTCCTACGAGCAGTACTTC
CDR3: CASSYLGTSGRNSYEQYF

J: TRBJ2-3
size: -
D: TRBD2
V: TRBV25-1
DNA: TGTGCCAGCAGCGGATGGAAGGTGGGACTAGCGCCAGATACGCAGTATTTT
CDR3: CASSGWKVGLAPDTQYF

J: TRBJ2-7
size: -
D: -
V: TRBV28
DNA: TGTGCCAGCAGTTCACCGGGACCCCACTACGAGCAGTACTTC
CDR3: CASSSPGPHYEQYF

J: TRBJ1-1
size: -
D: TRBD1
V: TRBV7-2
DNA: TGTGCCAGCAGCCCAATGACAGGGGTCCTGAACACTGAAGCTTTCTTT
CDR3: CASSPMTGVLNTEAFF

J: TRBJ2-1
size: -
D: -
V: TRBV27
DNA: TGTGCCAGCAGTTCCCACAGGGACGGGGATGAGCAGTTCTTC
CDR3: CASSSHRDGDEQFF